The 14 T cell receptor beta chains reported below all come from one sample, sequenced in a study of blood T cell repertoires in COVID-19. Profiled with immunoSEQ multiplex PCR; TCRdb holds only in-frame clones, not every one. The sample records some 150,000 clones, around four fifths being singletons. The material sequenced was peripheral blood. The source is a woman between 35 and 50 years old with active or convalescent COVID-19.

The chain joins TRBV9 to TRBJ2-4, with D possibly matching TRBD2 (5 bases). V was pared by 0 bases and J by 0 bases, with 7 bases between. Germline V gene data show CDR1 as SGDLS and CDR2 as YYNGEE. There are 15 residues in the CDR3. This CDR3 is CASSVGTLAKNIQYF. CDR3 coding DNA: TGTGCCAGCAGCGTAGGGACTCTAGCCAAAAACATTCAGTACTTC.

Here the CDR3 reads CASSIGNRRVQPQHF. CDR3 in DNA: TGTGCCAGTAGTATCGGGAACAGGAGGGTCCAGCCCCAGCATTTT. This chain joins TRBV19 and TRBJ1-5, with D tentatively TRBD1 (5 bases). Germline values: CDR1 LNHDA, CDR2 SQIVND (reference sequence). The CDR3 is 15 amino acids. The V end was cut by 3 bases, the J end by 7 bases, with 16 bases between.

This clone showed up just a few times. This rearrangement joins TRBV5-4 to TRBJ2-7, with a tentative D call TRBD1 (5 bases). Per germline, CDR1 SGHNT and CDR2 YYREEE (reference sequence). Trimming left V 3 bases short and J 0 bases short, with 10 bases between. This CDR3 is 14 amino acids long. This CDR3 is CASSWVTGSYEQYF. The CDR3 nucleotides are TGTGCCAGCAGCTGGGTAACAGGCTCCTACGAGCAGTACTTC.

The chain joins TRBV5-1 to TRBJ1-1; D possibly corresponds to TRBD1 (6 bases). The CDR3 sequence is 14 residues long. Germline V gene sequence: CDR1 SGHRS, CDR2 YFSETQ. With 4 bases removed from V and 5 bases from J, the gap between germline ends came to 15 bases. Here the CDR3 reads CASSENRVGTEAFF. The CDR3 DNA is TGCGCCAGCAGCGAAAACAGGGTGGGGACTGAAGCTTTCTTT.

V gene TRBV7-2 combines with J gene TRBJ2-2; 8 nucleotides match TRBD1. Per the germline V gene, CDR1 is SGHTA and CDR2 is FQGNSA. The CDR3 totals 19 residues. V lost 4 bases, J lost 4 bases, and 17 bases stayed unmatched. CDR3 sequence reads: CASSSYPGIGGTGTGELFF. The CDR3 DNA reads TGTGCCAGCAGCTCCTACCCCGGAATAGGCGGGACAGGCACCGGGGAGCTGTTTTTT.

In nucleotides, the CDR3 is TGTGCCAGCAGCTTAAGAACGGTGGCGGCAGATACGCAGTATTTT. It specifies CASSLRTVAADTQYF. The chain joins TRBV7-9 to TRBJ2-3; no clear D gene. Trimming pared 2 bases from V and 4 bases from J, leaving 13 bases between. This CDR3 has 15 amino acids. In germline, CDR1 is SEHNR, CDR2 FQNEAQ (reference sequence).

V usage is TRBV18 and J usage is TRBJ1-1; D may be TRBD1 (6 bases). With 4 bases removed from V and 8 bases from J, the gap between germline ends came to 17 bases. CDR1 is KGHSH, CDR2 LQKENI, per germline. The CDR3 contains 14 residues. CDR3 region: CASSRRTEGFEAFF. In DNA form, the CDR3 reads TGTGCCAGCTCACGCCGGACAGAAGGGTTCGAAGCTTTCTTT.

The CDR3 DNA follows: TGTGCCAGCAGCTCCGCGGGACAGCGCCACTATGGCTACACCTTC. Protein product: CASSSAGQRHYGYTF. The chain has TRBV11-2 and TRBJ1-2; 7 bases line up with TRBD1. Germline-derived CDR1 and CDR2 are SGHAT and FQNNGV. The CDR3 length is 15 residues. V lost 4 bases to trimming and J lost 3 bases; unmatched junction nucleotides: 8.

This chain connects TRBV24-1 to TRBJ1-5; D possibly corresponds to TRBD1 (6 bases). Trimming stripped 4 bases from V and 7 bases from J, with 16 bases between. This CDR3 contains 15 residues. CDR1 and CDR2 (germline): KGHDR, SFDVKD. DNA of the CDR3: TGTGCCACCAGTGAATCGACCGGGACAAACCAGCCCCAGCATTTT. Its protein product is CATSESTGTNQPQHF.

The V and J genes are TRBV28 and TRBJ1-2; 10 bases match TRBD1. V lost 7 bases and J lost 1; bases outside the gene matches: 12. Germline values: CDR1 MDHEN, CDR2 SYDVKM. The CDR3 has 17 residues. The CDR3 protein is CASTWALTGGDNYGYTF. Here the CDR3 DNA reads TGTGCCAGCACATGGGCCCTGACAGGGGGCGATAACTATGGCTACACCTTC.

The CDR3 loop is CASSFWTKNTGELFF. The CDR3 DNA reads as TGTGCCAGCAGCTTCTGGACTAAGAACACCGGGGAGCTGTTTTTT. J is TRBJ2-2 and V is TRBV5-6, with D perhaps TRBD2 (6 bases). Germline V CDR1 and CDR2: SGHDT, YYEEEE. The CDR3 totals 15 residues. V was cut by 2 bases and J by 1 base, with 9 bases left in between.

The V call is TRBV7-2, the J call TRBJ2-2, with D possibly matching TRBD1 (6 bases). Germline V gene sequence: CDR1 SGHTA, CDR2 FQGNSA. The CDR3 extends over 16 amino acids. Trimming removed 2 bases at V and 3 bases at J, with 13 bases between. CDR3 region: CASSLFGGRYTGELFF. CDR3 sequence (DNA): TGTGCCAGCAGCTTATTTGGGGGCCGGTACACCGGGGAGCTGTTTTTT.

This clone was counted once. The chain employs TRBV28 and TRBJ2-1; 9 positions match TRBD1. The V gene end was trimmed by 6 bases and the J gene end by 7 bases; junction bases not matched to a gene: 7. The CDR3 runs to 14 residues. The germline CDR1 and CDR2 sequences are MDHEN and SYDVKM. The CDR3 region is CASSPQGAGNEQFF. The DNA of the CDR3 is TGTGCCAGCAGCCCACAGGGGGCAGGGAATGAGCAGTTCTTC.

CDR3 sequence reads: CATSDPREGNQPQHF. The DNA of the CDR3 is TGTGCCACCAGCGACCCGCGGGAGGGAAATCAGCCCCAGCATTTT. This chain connects TRBV24-1 to TRBJ1-5; D unclear. The CDR3 runs 15 residues. Trimming removed 7 bases from V and 4 bases from J, with 16 bases in between. Germline V gives CDR1 KGHDR, CDR2 SFDVKD.